Below are 22 T cell receptor beta chains sequenced from a single sample in a study of T-cell reconstitution after alpha-beta-depleted transplantation in children. Unique molecular identifiers were incorporated into the prepared TCRbeta library. TCRdb analysed the PCR reads with MiXCR anew, one entry per CDR3 protein. In the table there are fewer than 550,000 distinct CDR3 sequences, about an eighth of which are singletons. The sequencing here drew on PBMCs, mostly from graft donor cells, taken 180 days after TCRalphabeta/CD19-depleted stem cell transplant. All receptors come from a female patient aged 2-9 years who had a stem cell transplant for aplastic anemia, so the T cells may come from the graft donor.

Only a few counts were recorded for this clonotype. The rearrangement joins TRBV20-1 to TRBJ1-5; maybe TRBD1 (5 bases). Germline CDR1 and CDR2: DFQATT and SNEGSKA (reference sequence). This CDR3 has 10 residues. V lost 5 bases to trimming and J lost 16 bases, with 15 bases between them. The CDR3 DNA is TGCAGTGCTGCTAGACAGATCCTCCATTTT. Translation gives CSAARQILHF.

For the CDR3, the DNA is TGTGCCAGCAGGCAGGGGGCGGCAGAGACCCAGTACTTC. As protein: CASRQGAAETQYF. V and J are TRBV6-2 or TRBV6-3 and TRBJ2-5, with TRBD1 matching over 8 bases. Germline CDR1 is MNHEY and CDR2 is SVGEGT. There are 13 residues in the CDR3. J was trimmed by 4 bases and V by 6 bases; bases with no gene match: 4.

This clonotype showed up just a few times. CDR3 sequence reads: CASSLRREAQETQYF. In DNA, the CDR3 is TGTGCCAGCAGCTTACGGCGGGAGGCCCAAGAGACCCAGTACTTC. V usage is TRBV7-9 and J usage is TRBJ2-5, with 8 bases that match TRBD2. V trimming: 2 bases; J trimming: 1 base; junction bases outside the gene matches: 3. This CDR3 is built from 15 residues. Germline lookup yields CDR1 SEHNR and CDR2 FQNEAQ (reference sequence). The full variable domain, rest sourced from reference TRBV7-9 and TRBJ2-5, is DTGVSQNPRHKITKRGQNVTFRCDPISEHNRLYWYRQTLGQGPEFLTYFQNEAQLEKSRLLSDRFSAERPKGSFSTLEIQRTEQGDSAMYLCASSLRREAQETQYFGPGTRLLVL.

The gene calls are TRBV14 and TRBJ2-3; 9 nucleotides align to TRBD2. CDR3 length: 20 amino acids. CDR1 is SGHDN and CDR2 is FVKESK in the germline V gene. With V trimmed by 3 bases and J by 1 base, 17 bases remained unmatched. Here the CDR3 DNA reads TGTGCCAGCAGCCAGGCGCTTCGAGCGGGAGGTCGTTTTGGCACAGATACGCAGTATTTT. This gives the protein CASSQALRAGGRFGTDTQYF.

J is TRBJ2-1 and V is TRBV6-1, with 7 bases matching TRBD2. V was clipped by 6 bases and J by 5 bases; unmatched bases: 13. Per germline, CDR1 MNHNS and CDR2 SASEGT. The length of the CDR3 is 16 residues. CDR3 coding DNA: TGTGCCAGCAGCCCCTCGGGAGCGGGACTCGACAATGAGCAGTTCTTC. Amino acids: CASSPSGAGLDNEQFF.

There are many counts of this clonotype. As DNA, the CDR3 is TGCAGCGCCGACAGGGATGGGGAGACCCAGTACTTC. It translates to CSADRDGETQYF. The genes are TRBV29-1 and TRBJ2-5, with 7 bases matching TRBD1. This CDR3 comprises 12 residues. The germline V gene has CDR1 SQVTM and CDR2 ANQGSEA. The J segment lost 5 bases and the V segment lost 7 bases, leaving 7 bases of the junction unmatched.

The chain recombines TRBV7-2 with TRBJ1-3, with D uncertain. CDR3 length: 15 amino acids. Germline V gene sequence: CDR1 SGHTA, CDR2 FQGNSA. V lost 5 bases and J 0 bases, leaving 11 bases between the germline ends. The DNA for the CDR3 is TGTGCCAGCAGCGGCAGACAAGTCTCTGGAAACACCATATATTTT. Amino acids: CASSGRQVSGNTIYF.

The chain carries TRBV19 and TRBJ1-4; D is ambiguous. Germline V gene lookup returns CDR1 LNHDA and CDR2 SQIVND (reference sequence). The CDR3 loop spans 14 amino acids. The V end lost 5 bases, the J end lost 0 bases, and 7 bases lay between the germline ends. The CDR3 protein is CASSRFSTNEKLFF. DNA for the CDR3: TGTGCCAGTAGTCGGTTCTCAACTAATGAAAAACTGTTTTTT.

This clonotype was recorded a few times. The rearrangement joins TRBV7-2 to TRBJ1-2; the D gene is possibly TRBD1 (6 bases). The CDR3 consists of 11 residues. Germline V gives CDR1 SGHTA, CDR2 FQGNSA. Trimming removed 5 bases at V and 13 bases at J, with 14 bases between. The CDR3 reads CASSRGQRPTF. CDR3 bases: TGTGCCAGCAGCAGAGGACAGAGGCCCACCTTC.

J is TRBJ2-4 and V is TRBV7-3; TRBD1 might be the D (6 bases). This CDR3 is 14 amino acids long. The V gene's germline CDR1 is SGHTA and CDR2 FQGTGA. V lost 5 bases and J lost 8, with 16 bases in between. The CDR3 DNA is TGTGCCAGCAGCCAAGGGGGATGGGGTGACATTCAGTACTTC. Protein sequence: CASSQGGWGDIQYF. Full variable domain (remainder filled in from reference TRBV7-3 and TRBJ2-4): GAGVSQTPSNKVTEKGKYVELRCDPISGHTALYWYRQSLGQGPEFLIYFQGTGAADDSGLPNDRFFAVRPEGSVSTLKIQRTERGDSAVYLCASSQGGWGDIQYFGAGTRLSVL.

V and J are TRBV20-1 and TRBJ2-2, with no clear D. CDR1 and CDR2 from the germline V gene are DFQATT and SNEGSKA (reference sequence). CDR3 length equals 14 residues. V was pared by 2 bases and J by 1 base, with 8 bases between. The CDR3 loop is CSARSRGNTGELFF. CDR3 sequence (DNA): TGCAGTGCTAGAAGTCGAGGGAACACCGGGGAGCTGTTTTTT.

The rearrangement uses TRBV5-8 and TRBJ2-7; 13 nucleotides line up with TRBD2. The ends lost 3 bases at V and 0 bases at J; junction bases unmatched: 6. Germline loops: CDR1 SGHTS, CDR2 YDEGEE. The CDR3 sequence is 17 residues long. DNA of the CDR3: TGTGCCAGCAGCTGGGGGGGGACTAGCGGGAACTCCTACGAGCAGTACTTC. This sequence encodes CASSWGGTSGNSYEQYF. Based on the CDR3 plus reference TRBV5-8 and TRBJ2-7, the full variable domain is EAGVTQSPTHLIKTRGQQATLRCSPISGHTSVYWYQQALGLGLQFLLWYDEGEERNRGNFPPRFSGRQFPNYSSELNVNALELEDSALYLCASSWGGTSGNSYEQYFGPGTRLTVT.

This clonotype was detected a few times. This sequence joins TRBV12-3 or TRBV12-4 and TRBJ2-7; D call uncertain. V shed 1 base and J shed 6 bases, with 10 bases lying between them. The CDR3 has 13 residues. CDR3 sequence: CASSLGVVIEQYV. The CDR3 bases are TGTGCCAGCAGTTTAGGGGTCGTTATCGAGCAGTACGTC.

This clonotype has only a few counts. The rearrangement joins TRBV12-3 or TRBV12-4 to TRBJ1-2, with 7 bases lining up with TRBD1. This CDR3 is 14 amino acids long. Germline trimming cut 7 bases from V and 8 bases from J; bases unmatched to any gene: 13. CDR3 in DNA: TGTGCCAGCACCCAAAACCGGCAGGGGGGAGGCTACACCTTC. Translated: CASTQNRQGGGYTF.

This clonotype was counted between two and nine times. The chain combines TRBV4-3 with TRBJ2-3; 9 bases match TRBD1. The CDR3 contains 15 residues. The V and J ends lost 4 bases and 3 bases, in that order; junction bases with no gene match: 5. Germline V gives CDR1 LGHNA, CDR2 YSLEER. The DNA for the CDR3 is TGCGCCAGCAGCCGCGGACAGGGGACGACAGATACGCAGTATTTT. Residues: CASSRGQGTTDTQYF.

This clonotype was detected ten times or more. J is TRBJ1-2 and V is TRBV27, with D maybe TRBD1 (6 bases). V lost 4 bases, J lost 0 bases, and 6 bases lay in between. The CDR3 has 13 amino acids. Germline values: CDR1 MNHEY, CDR2 SMNVEV (reference sequence). CDR3 region: CASSYRANYGYTF. The CDR3 bases are TGTGCCAGCAGTTACAGGGCTAACTATGGCTACACCTTC.

In its sample, this clonotype is medium-sized (0.01 to 0.1%). The rearrangement uses TRBV12-3 or TRBV12-4 and TRBJ1-1, with 9 bases lining up with TRBD1. This CDR3 comprises 12 residues. V lost 8 bases, J lost 3 bases, and 1 base stayed unmatched. CDR3 nucleotide sequence: TGTGCCAGCGGGGACAGGGACACTGAAGCTTTCTTT. It yields the protein CASGDRDTEAFF.

The table lists this clonotype with many counts. The chain has TRBV6-1 and TRBJ1-5; no definite D call. In germline, CDR1 is MNHNS, CDR2 SASEGT. The CDR3 is made up of 13 amino acids. The V end was cut by 2 bases, the J end by 8 bases, with 10 bases between. CDR3 region: CASSEWEPEPQHF. The CDR3 DNA reads TGTGCCAGCAGTGAATGGGAACCTGAGCCCCAGCATTTT.

This chain uses TRBV29-1 with TRBJ2-1; no definite D call. Germline assignment: CDR1 SQVTM and CDR2 ANQGSEA. This CDR3 has 13 amino acids. Trimming pared 4 bases from V and 2 bases from J, leaving 9 bases between. The CDR3 sequence: CSVVLGTYNEQFF. The CDR3, as DNA: TGCAGCGTTGTTCTGGGAACCTACAATGAGCAGTTCTTC.

The rearrangement joins TRBV7-2 to TRBJ2-3, with a tentative D call TRBD1 (6 bases). CDR1 and CDR2 (germline): SGHTA, FQGNSA. Trimming removed 3 bases from V and 2 bases from J, with 15 bases in between. The CDR3 length is 16 residues. CDR3 loop: CASSFPAGQFTDTQYF. The CDR3 nucleotides are TGTGCCAGCAGCTTTCCAGCCGGACAGTTCACAGATACGCAGTATTTT. Drawing the rest from reference TRBV7-2 and TRBJ2-3, the complete variable domain is GAGVSQSPSNKVTEKGKDVELRCDPISGHTALYWYRQSLGQGLEFLIYFQGNSAPDKSGLPSDRFSAERTGGSVSTLTIQRTQQEDSAVYLCASSFPAGQFTDTQYFGPGTRLTVL.

This sequence joins TRBV6-2 or TRBV6-3 and TRBJ2-5; TRBD2 matches at 9 bases. J was trimmed by 0 bases and V by 4 bases; bases with no gene match: 6. The CDR3 extends over 16 amino acids. Germline CDR1 is MNHEY and CDR2 is SVGEGT. CDR3 protein: CASSSAGGPYQETQYF. In nucleotides, the CDR3 is TGTGCCAGCAGTTCAGCGGGAGGACCGTACCAAGAGACCCAGTACTTC.

This rearrangement joins TRBV20-1 to TRBJ2-3; tentatively, D is TRBD2 (5 bases). This CDR3 region has 15 residues. V was pared by 5 bases and J by 0 bases, with 15 bases between. Germline V gene data show CDR1 as DFQATT and CDR2 as SNEGSKA (reference sequence). The CDR3 DNA is TGCAGTGCTTCCCGAGGGCGCCTCAGCACAGATACGCAGTATTTT. Amino acids: CSASRGRLSTDTQYF.